The clone carrying this T cell receptor beta chain was detected only a few times. Its antigen is still unknown. This sample was taken from a study of blood T cells in healthy people across ages. Study-wide background: Template switching recovered approximately one barcoded beta molecule for every two T cells.

A second about 7 to 12 cycle PCR used barcoded and J-beta primers. MiXCR was run by TCRdb on the 5' RACE reads, yielding one entry per CDR3 protein. The sample contains about 830,000 distinct CDR3 sequences, approximately 65% of which appear only once. The germline V gene encodes CDR1 SEHNR and CDR2 FQNEAQ (reference sequence). Deletions cut 1 base from V and 2 bases from J, with 11 bases between. This CDR3 comprises 15 residues. Study-wide findings and caveats: Per million T cells, TCR beta diversity dropped roughly linearly as age increased. TCR beta diversity correlated strongly with naive T cell percentage.

This chain uses TRBV7-9 with TRBJ1-2; maybe TRBD1 (5 bases). The source is a man in his thirties or forties in good health. The specimen was blood. CDR3 nucleotide sequence: TGTGCCAGCAGCTTAGAGGGACTTCCCAACTATGGCTACACCTTC. This sequence encodes CASSLEGLPNYGYTF. The entire variable domain, with the rest obtained from reference TRBV7-9 and TRBJ1-2, is as follows: DTGVSQNPRHKITKRGQNVTFRCDPISEHNRLYWYRQTLGQGPEFLTYFQNEAQLEKSRLLSDRFSAERPKGSFSTLEIQRTEQGDSAMYLCASSLEGLPNYGYTFGSGTRLTVV.